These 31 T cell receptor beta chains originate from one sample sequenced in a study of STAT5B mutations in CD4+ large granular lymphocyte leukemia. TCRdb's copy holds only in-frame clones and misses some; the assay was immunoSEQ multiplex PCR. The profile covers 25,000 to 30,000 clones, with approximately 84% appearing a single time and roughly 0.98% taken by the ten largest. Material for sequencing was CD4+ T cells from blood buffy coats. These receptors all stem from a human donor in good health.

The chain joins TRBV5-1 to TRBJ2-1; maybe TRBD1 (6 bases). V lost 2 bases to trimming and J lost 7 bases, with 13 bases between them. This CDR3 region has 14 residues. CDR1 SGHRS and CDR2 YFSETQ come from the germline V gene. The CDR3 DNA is TGCGCCAGCAGCTTTACAGGGTCCTCAAATGAGCAGTTCTTC. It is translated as CASSFTGSSNEQFF.

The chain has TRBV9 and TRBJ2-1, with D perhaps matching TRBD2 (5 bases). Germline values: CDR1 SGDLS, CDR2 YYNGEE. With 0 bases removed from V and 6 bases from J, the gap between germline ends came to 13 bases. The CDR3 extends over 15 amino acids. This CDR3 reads CASSVVASGANEQFF. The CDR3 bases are TGTGCCAGCAGCGTAGTAGCGTCCGGAGCCAATGAGCAGTTCTTC.

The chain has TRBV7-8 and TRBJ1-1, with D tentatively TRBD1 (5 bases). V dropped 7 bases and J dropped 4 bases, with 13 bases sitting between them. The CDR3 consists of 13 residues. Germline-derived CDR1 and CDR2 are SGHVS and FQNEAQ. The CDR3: CASTWGSGTEAFF. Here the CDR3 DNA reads TGTGCCAGCACCTGGGGGTCTGGCACTGAAGCTTTCTTT. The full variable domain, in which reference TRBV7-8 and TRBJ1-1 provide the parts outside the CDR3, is GAGVSQSPRYKVAKRGQDVALRCDPISGHVSLFWYQQALGQGPEFLTYFQNEAQLDKSGLPSDRFFAERPEGSVSTLKIQRTQQEDSAVYLCASTWGSGTEAFFGQGTRLTVV.

The CDR3 reads CASSERQGIADTQYF. CDR3 coding DNA: TGTGCCAGCAGTGAACGGCAGGGAATTGCAGATACGCAGTATTTT. The gene calls are TRBV2 and TRBJ2-3; a possible D gene is TRBD1 (5 bases). The CDR3 has 15 residues. Trimming pared 2 bases from V and 4 bases from J, leaving 13 bases between. Looked up from germline, CDR1 is SNHLY and CDR2 is FYNNEI.

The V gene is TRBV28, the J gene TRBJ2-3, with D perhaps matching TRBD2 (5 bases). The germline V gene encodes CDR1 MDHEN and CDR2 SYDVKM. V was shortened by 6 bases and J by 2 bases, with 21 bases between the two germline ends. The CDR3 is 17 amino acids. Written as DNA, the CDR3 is TGTGCCAGCAGAACCAATCAGGATCCGGGAAACACAGATACGCAGTATTTT. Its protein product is CASRTNQDPGNTDTQYF.

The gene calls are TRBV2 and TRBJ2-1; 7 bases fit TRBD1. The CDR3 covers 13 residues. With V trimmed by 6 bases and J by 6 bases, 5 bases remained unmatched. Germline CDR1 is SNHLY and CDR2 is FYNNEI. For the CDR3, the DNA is TGTGCCAGCAGGATTACAGGGGTCAATGAGCAGTTCTTC. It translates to CASRITGVNEQFF.

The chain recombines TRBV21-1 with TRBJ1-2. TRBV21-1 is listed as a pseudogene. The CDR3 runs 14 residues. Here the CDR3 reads CASSKARRTYGYTF. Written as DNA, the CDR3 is TGTGCCAGCAGCAAAGCCCGACGGACCTATGGCTACACCTTC.

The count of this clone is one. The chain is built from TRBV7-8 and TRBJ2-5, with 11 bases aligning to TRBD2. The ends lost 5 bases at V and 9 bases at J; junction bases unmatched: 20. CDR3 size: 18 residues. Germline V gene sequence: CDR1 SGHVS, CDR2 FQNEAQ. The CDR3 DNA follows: TGTGCCAGCAGCCCGATAACCGGGCTAGCGGGAGGTTTTTACTCCCAGTACTTC. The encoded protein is CASSPITGLAGGFYSQYF. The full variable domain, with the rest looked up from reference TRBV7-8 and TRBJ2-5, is GAGVSQSPRYKVAKRGQDVALRCDPISGHVSLFWYQQALGQGPEFLTYFQNEAQLDKSGLPSDRFFAERPEGSVSTLKIQRTQQEDSAVYLCASSPITGLAGGFYSQYFGPGTRLLVL.

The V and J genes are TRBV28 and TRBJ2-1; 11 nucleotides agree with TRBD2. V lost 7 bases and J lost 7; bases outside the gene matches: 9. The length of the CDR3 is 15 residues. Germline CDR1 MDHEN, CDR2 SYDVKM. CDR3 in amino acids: CASTHSGRALNEQFF. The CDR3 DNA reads TGTGCCAGCACCCATAGCGGGAGGGCCTTGAATGAGCAGTTCTTC.

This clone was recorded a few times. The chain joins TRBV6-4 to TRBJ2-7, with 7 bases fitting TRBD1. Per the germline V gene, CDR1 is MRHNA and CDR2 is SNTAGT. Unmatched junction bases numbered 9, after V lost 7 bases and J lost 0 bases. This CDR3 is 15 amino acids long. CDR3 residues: CASTRQGGSSYEQYV. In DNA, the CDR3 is TGTGCCAGCACTAGACAGGGTGGGAGCTCCTACGAGCAGTACGTC.

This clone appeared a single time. The chain's CDR3 is CASRRAGGGDTQYF. The CDR3 DNA follows: TGTGCCAGCAGACGAGCGGGAGGCGGAGATACGCAGTATTTT. The chain employs TRBV7-2 and TRBJ2-3, with 9 bases matching TRBD2. The V gene's germline CDR1 is SGHTA and CDR2 FQGNSA. The CDR3 runs 14 residues. Trimming took 6 bases from V and 5 from J; bases not matched to a gene: 6.

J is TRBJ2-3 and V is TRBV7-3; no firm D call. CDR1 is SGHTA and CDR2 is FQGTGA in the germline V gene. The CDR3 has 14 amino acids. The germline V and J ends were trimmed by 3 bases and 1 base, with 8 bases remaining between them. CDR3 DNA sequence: TGTGCCAGCAGCTTTAGGCCGGGCACAGATACGCAGTATTTT. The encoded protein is CASSFRPGTDTQYF.

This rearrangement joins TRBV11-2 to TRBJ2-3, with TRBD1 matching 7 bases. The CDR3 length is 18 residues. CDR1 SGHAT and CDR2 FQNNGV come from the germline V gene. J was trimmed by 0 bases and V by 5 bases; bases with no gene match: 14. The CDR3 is CASSKRGQLFTSTDTQYF. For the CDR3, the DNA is TGTGCCAGCAGCAAACGGGGACAGCTTTTTACTAGCACAGATACGCAGTATTTT.

CDR3 region: CASSPRLAATGELFF. The DNA of the CDR3 is TGCGCCAGCAGTCCGAGACTAGCGGCCACCGGGGAGCTGTTTTTT. This chain connects TRBV5-1 to TRBJ2-2; 9 bases align to TRBD2. This CDR3 contains 15 residues. Germline CDR1 reads SGHRS; CDR2 reads YFSETQ. Unmatched junction bases numbered 6, after V lost 5 bases and J lost 4 bases.

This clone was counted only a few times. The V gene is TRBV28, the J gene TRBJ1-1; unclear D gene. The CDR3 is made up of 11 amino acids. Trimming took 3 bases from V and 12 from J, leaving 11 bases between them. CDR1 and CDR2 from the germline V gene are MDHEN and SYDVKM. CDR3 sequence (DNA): TGTGCCAGCAGTTTGGATGGTCGGTCTTTCTTT. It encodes CASSLDGRSFF.

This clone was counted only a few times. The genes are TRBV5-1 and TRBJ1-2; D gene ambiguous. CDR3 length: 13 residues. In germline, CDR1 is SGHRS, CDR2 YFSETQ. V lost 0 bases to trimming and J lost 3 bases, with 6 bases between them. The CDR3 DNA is TGCGCCAGCAGCTTGGGGTCAGACTATGGCTACACCTTC. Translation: CASSLGSDYGYTF.

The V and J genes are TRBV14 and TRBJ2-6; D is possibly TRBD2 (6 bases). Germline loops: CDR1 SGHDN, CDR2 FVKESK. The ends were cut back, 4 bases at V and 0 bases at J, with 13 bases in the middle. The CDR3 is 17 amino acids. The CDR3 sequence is CASSRPGGTSGANVLTF. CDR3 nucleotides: TGTGCCAGCAGCCGTCCCGGCGGGACCTCTGGGGCCAACGTCCTGACTTTC. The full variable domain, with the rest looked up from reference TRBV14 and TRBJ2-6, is EAGVTQFPSHSVIEKGQTVTLRCDPISGHDNLYWYRRVMGKEIKFLLHFVKESKQDESGMPNNRFLAERTGGTYSTLKVQPAELEDSGVYFCASSRPGGTSGANVLTFGAGSRLTVL.

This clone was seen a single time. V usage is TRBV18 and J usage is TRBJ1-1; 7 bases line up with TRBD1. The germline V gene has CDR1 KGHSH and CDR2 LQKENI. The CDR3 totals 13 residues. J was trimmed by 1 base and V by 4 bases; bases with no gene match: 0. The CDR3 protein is CASSRDRNTEAFF. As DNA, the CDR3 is TGTGCCAGCTCACGGGACAGGAACACTGAAGCTTTCTTT.

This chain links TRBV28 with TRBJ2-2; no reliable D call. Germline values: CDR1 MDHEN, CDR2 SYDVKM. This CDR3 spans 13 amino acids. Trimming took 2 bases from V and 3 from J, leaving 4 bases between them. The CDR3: CASSLDHTGELFF. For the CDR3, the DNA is TGTGCCAGCAGTTTAGACCACACCGGGGAGCTGTTTTTT. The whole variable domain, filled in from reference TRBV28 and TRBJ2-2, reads DVKVTQSSRYLVKRTGEKVFLECVQDMDHENMFWYRQDPGLGLRLIYFSYDVKMKEKGDIPEGYSVSREKKERFSLILESASTNQTSMYLCASSLDHTGELFFGEGSRLTVL.

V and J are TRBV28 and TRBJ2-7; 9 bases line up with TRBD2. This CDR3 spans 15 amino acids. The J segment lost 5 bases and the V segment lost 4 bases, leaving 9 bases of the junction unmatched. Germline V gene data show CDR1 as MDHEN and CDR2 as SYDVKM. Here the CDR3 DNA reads TGTGCCAGCAGTTCCAGCGGGGGGCCAGGGGACGAGCAGTACGTC. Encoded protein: CASSSSGGPGDEQYV.

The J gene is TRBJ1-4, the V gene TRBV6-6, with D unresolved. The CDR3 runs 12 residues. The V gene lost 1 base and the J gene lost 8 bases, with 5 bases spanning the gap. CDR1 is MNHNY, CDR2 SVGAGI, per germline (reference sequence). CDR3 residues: CASSYLGEKLFF. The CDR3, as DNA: TGTGCCAGCAGTTACTTGGGAGAAAAACTGTTTTTT.

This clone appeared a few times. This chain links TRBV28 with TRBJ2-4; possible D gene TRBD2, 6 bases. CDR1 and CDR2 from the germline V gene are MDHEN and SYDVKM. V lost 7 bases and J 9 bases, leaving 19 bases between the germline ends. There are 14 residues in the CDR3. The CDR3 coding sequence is TGTGCCAGCACCCCGGTCCCCGGGGGAGCCATTCAGTACTTC. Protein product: CASTPVPGGAIQYF.

The CDR3 DNA is TGTGCCAGCAGCGAGGGGGGGCCCAATCAGCCCCAGCATTTT. Protein sequence: CASSEGGPNQPQHF. The chain has TRBV27 and TRBJ1-5; possible D gene TRBD1, 6 bases. V lost 6 bases and J lost 3, with 12 bases in between. The CDR3 has 14 amino acids. The germline CDR1 and CDR2 sequences are MNHEY and SMNVEV (reference sequence).

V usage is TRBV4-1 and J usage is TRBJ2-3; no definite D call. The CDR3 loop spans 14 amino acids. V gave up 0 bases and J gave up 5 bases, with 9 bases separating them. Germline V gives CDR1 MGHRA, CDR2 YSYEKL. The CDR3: CASSQEVALDTQYF. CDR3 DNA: TGCGCCAGCAGCCAAGAGGTCGCCCTAGATACGCAGTATTTT.

In DNA, the CDR3 is TGTGCCTGGAGTGAGCGGGACTATGAGCAGTTCTTC. Encoded protein: CAWSERDYEQFF. The gene calls are TRBV30 and TRBJ2-1; 7 bases map to TRBD2. V gave up 1 base and J gave up 8 bases; unmatched junction bases: 2. Germline V lookup: CDR1 GTSNPN, CDR2 SVGIG (reference sequence). This CDR3 is built from 12 residues.

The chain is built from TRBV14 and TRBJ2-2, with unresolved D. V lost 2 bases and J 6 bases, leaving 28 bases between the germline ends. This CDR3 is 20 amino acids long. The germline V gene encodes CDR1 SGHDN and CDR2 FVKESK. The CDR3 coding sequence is TGTGCCAGCAGCCAATCCATGACTCGGCTAGACCCCGAGCCGGCCGGGGAGCTGTTTTTT. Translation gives CASSQSMTRLDPEPAGELFF.

The CDR3 reads CASSWGLQETQYF. The CDR3 nucleotides are TGTGCCAGCAGCTGGGGCTTGCAAGAGACCCAGTACTTC. This chain uses TRBV5-6 with TRBJ2-5; D may be TRBD1 (5 bases). The CDR3 spans 13 residues. From germline, CDR1 is SGHDT and CDR2 YYEEEE. With 3 bases removed from V and 2 bases from J, the gap between germline ends came to 8 bases.

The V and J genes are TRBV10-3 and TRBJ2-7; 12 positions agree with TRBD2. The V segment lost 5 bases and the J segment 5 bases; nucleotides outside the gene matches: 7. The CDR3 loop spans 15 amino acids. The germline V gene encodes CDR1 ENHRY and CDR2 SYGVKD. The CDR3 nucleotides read TGTGCCATCAGTCGGTCTAGCGGGAGGGCCGACGAGCAGTACTTC. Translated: CAISRSSGRADEQYF.

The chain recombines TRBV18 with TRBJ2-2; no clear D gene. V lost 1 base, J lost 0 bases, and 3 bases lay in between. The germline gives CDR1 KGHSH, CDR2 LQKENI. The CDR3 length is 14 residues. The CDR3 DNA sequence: TGTGCCAGCTCACCACGGTCGAACACCGGGGAGCTGTTTTTT. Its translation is CASSPRSNTGELFF. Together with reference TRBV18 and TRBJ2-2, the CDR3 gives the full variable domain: NAGVMQNPRHLVRRRGQEARLRCSPMKGHSHVYWYRQLPEEGLKFMVYLQKENIIDESGMPKERFSAEFPKEGPSILRIQQVVRGDSAAYFCASSPRSNTGELFFGEGSRLTVL.

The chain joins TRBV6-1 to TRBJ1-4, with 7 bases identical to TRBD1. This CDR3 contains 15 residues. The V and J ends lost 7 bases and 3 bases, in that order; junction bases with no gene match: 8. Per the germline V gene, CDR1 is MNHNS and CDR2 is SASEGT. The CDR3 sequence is CASTGQQGANEKLFF. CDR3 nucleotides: TGTGCCAGCACAGGACAGCAGGGGGCTAATGAAAAACTGTTTTTT.

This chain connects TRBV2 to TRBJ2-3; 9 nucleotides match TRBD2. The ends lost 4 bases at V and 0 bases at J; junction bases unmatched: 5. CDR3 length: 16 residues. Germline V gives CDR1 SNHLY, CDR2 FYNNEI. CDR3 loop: CASSGGGAMSTDTQYF. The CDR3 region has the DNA TGTGCCAGCAGTGGCGGGGGGGCCATGAGCACAGATACGCAGTATTTT.